A single sample gave rise to the 30 T cell receptor beta chains below, sequenced in a study of a mutant IDH1 vaccine in newly diagnosed glioma. Sequencing used immunoSEQ multiplex PCR; TCRdb keeps in-frame clones, though not all of them. Of approximately 67,000 clones in the sample, around four fifths were seen once. The sample's time point: baseline, week 1 (first vaccination visit). Noted treatment: pre-vaccination baseline after standard-of-care therapy. The source material was peripheral blood mononuclear cells (PBMCs), sampled from a glioma patient treated with radiotherapy, temozolomide or both. All receptors derive from a woman under 30 with glioma. Some clones in this sample may be carry-over from other donors' samples.

The chain links TRBV7-9 to TRBJ1-2, with D maybe TRBD1 (5 bases). V dropped 4 bases and J dropped 4 bases, with 10 bases sitting between them. The CDR3 has 13 amino acids. From germline, CDR1 is SEHNR and CDR2 FQNEAQ (reference sequence). The CDR3 coding sequence is TGTGCCAGCAGCTATACAGGAAGCTATGGCTACACCTTC. This gives the protein CASSYTGSYGYTF.

This clone was seen only a few times. The gene calls are TRBV5-4 and TRBJ1-1, with D uncertain. Germline CDR1 and CDR2: SGHNT and YYREEE (reference sequence). The V and J ends lost 3 bases and 8 bases respectively, with 20 bases between them. The CDR3 has 15 amino acids. The CDR3, as DNA: TGTGCCAGCAGCTCGATGAGCCAAACACTGAACGAAGCTTTCTTT. Its protein is CASSSMSQTLNEAFF.

The CDR3 protein is CASSRGVGLTSGNTIYF. The CDR3 bases are TGTGCCAGCAGTAGGGGCGTGGGACTTACCTCTGGAAACACCATATATTTT. The chain is built from TRBV2 and TRBJ1-3; D possibly corresponds to TRBD1 (5 bases). Germline-derived CDR1 and CDR2 are SNHLY and FYNNEI. V lost 5 bases, J lost 0 bases, and 17 bases lay in between. This CDR3 contains 17 residues.

CDR3: CASSQKENTEAFF. The DNA for the CDR3 is TGTGCCAGCAGCCAAAAGGAGAACACTGAAGCTTTCTTT. This chain links TRBV14 with TRBJ1-1; no firm D call. V was pared by 2 bases and J by 1 base, with 5 bases between. There are 13 residues in the CDR3. Germline V gene data show CDR1 as SGHDN and CDR2 as FVKESK.

The chain employs TRBV9 and TRBJ1-2; D is unresolved. The V end was cut by 1 base, the J end by 8 bases, with 15 bases between. This CDR3 has 14 amino acids. The germline V gene encodes CDR1 SGDLS and CDR2 YYNGEE. The CDR3 DNA sequence: TGTGCCAGCAGCGTAAGCGAGTTGGCGGAAGGCTACACCTTC. Translating gives CASSVSELAEGYTF.

The V gene is TRBV6-5, the J gene TRBJ2-7, with TRBD1 identical over 12 bases. Trimming took 2 bases from V and 13 from J; bases not matched to a gene: 3. CDR1 and CDR2 from the germline V gene are MNHEY and SVGAGI. The CDR3 has 12 residues. The CDR3 nucleotides are TGTGCCAGCAGTTACGGGGACAGGGGGCTCTACTTC. Amino acids: CASSYGDRGLYF.

The J gene is TRBJ1-4, the V gene TRBV5-1; 7 bases align to TRBD1. After removal of 2 bases from V and 0 bases from J, the junction contained 16 bases not matched to a gene. The germline V gene has CDR1 SGHRS and CDR2 YFSETQ. This CDR3 contains 20 residues. CDR3 nucleotide sequence: TGCGCCAGCAGCTTAAGGGACAGAACCCCACCGGGAGCAACTAATGAAAAACTGTTTTTT. Residues: CASSLRDRTPPGATNEKLFF.

The genes are TRBV10-3 and TRBJ1-1; 8 nucleotides match TRBD1. This CDR3 has 14 amino acids. CDR1 is ENHRY and CDR2 is SYGVKD in the germline V gene. Germline trimming cut 8 bases from V and 1 base from J; bases unmatched to any gene: 6. Written as DNA, the CDR3 is TGTGCCATCCGGAAAGGGACAGGGAACACTGAAGCTTTCTTT. Encoded protein: CAIRKGTGNTEAFF.

J is TRBJ1-3 and V is TRBV6-6; 9 bases fit TRBD1. The CDR3 has 16 residues. Germline V lookup: CDR1 MNHNY, CDR2 SVGAGI (reference sequence). The V and J ends lost 5 bases and 3 bases, in that order; junction bases with no gene match: 8. The CDR3 reads CASSLYTGGRGNTIYF. CDR3 nucleotide sequence: TGTGCCAGCAGTCTTTATACAGGGGGCCGTGGAAACACCATATATTTT.

The chain uses TRBV6-5 and TRBJ1-1, with D uncertain. Germline V gives CDR1 MNHEY, CDR2 SVGAGI. V gave up 5 bases and J gave up 2 bases, with 12 bases separating them. This CDR3 comprises 14 residues. DNA for the CDR3: TGTGCCAGCAGTCCACGTCGGTCAAACACTGAAGCTTTCTTT. Translated, it gives CASSPRRSNTEAFF.

The rearrangement links TRBV4-1 to TRBJ2-3; unclear D gene. This CDR3 comprises 14 residues. Germline CDR1 MGHRA, CDR2 YSYEKL. The germline V and J ends were trimmed by 0 bases and 0 bases, with 4 bases remaining between them. For the CDR3, the DNA is TGCGCCAGCAGCCAAGACCGGAGCACAGATACGCAGTATTTT. This encodes CASSQDRSTDTQYF.

The chain has TRBV7-9 and TRBJ2-7, with D perhaps TRBD1 (7 bases). V gave up 1 base and J gave up 3 bases, with 10 bases separating them. Germline CDR1 and CDR2: SEHNR and FQNEAQ (reference sequence). This CDR3 contains 14 residues. CDR3 protein: CASSLEQGGYEQYF. The DNA for the CDR3 is TGTGCCAGCAGCTTAGAGCAGGGGGGCTACGAGCAGTACTTC.

Remarks on this clone: One end of the junction is discordant with germline, which a read error may explain. The rearrangement joins TRBV29-1 to TRBJ2-3, with D possibly matching TRBD1 (6 bases). The CDR3 has 13 amino acids. CDR1 SQVTM and CDR2 ANQGSEA come from the germline V gene. The CDR3 nucleotides are TGCAGCGTGGACAGCGTACCCACAAATACGCAGTATTTT. Translation gives CSVDSVPTNTQYF.

The chain employs TRBV6-6 and TRBJ1-2; 9 bases agree with TRBD1. The junction had 10 bases not matched to a gene; V was cut back by 0 bases and J by 8 bases. This CDR3 spans 16 amino acids. CDR1 is MNHNY and CDR2 is SVGAGI in the germline V gene (reference sequence). Here the CDR3 DNA reads TGTGCCAGCAGTTACTCGACCCCGGGACAGGGTAGAGGCTACACCTTC. It encodes CASSYSTPGQGRGYTF.

This CDR3 is CASREPLGGYTF. The CDR3 nucleotides read TGTGCCAGCAGGGAGCCGCTCGGCGGCTACACCTTC. This sequence joins TRBV6-1 and TRBJ1-2, with D hard to call. Trimming stripped 6 bases from V and 8 bases from J, with 13 bases between. CDR3 length: 12 amino acids. The germline V gene has CDR1 MNHNS and CDR2 SASEGT.

The chain has TRBV7-9 and TRBJ2-5; either TRBD1 or TRBD2 may supply D (5 bases each). Germline CDR1 SEHNR, CDR2 FQNEAQ (reference sequence). The CDR3 loop spans 16 amino acids. V was pared by 5 bases and J by 5 bases, with 21 bases between. The CDR3 is CASSRGTSPRGETQYF. The CDR3 DNA follows: TGTGCCAGCAGCCGAGGGACCTCGCCCCGGGGTGAGACCCAGTACTTC. The variable domain in full, completed from reference TRBV7-9 and TRBJ2-5, reads DTGVSQNPRHKITKRGQNVTFRCDPISEHNRLYWYRQTLGQGPEFLTYFQNEAQLEKSRLLSDRFSAERPKGSFSTLEIQRTEQGDSAMYLCASSRGTSPRGETQYFGPGTRLLVL.

J is TRBJ1-1 and V is TRBV7-3, with unresolved D. Per germline, CDR1 SGHTA and CDR2 FQGTGA. Trimming removed 2 bases from V and 7 bases from J, with 14 bases in between. The CDR3 covers 14 residues. The CDR3 nucleotides read TGTGCCAGCAGCTTAGAAGTGGGAGGTTATGAAGCTTTCTTT. Protein product: CASSLEVGGYEAFF.

The chain carries TRBV6-5 and TRBJ1-2; D call uncertain. The CDR3 spans 12 residues. Germline V gene lookup returns CDR1 MNHEY and CDR2 SVGAGI. Trimming left V 6 bases short and J 6 bases short, with 11 bases between. CDR3 in DNA: TGTGCCAGCAGGTCTCCTGGGGATGGCTACACCTTC. Translated, it gives CASRSPGDGYTF.

The V call is TRBV9, the J call TRBJ1-2; TRBD1 might be the D (6 bases). V was trimmed by 2 bases and J by 2 bases, leaving 10 bases between them. In germline, CDR1 is SGDLS, CDR2 YYNGEE. This CDR3 region has 14 residues. The CDR3 coding sequence is TGTGCCAGCAGCGTGGGGGCGCGGAACTATGGCTACACCTTC. It specifies CASSVGARNYGYTF.

The chain joins TRBV5-1 to TRBJ2-2, with no clear D. This CDR3 region has 16 residues. Germline V gene sequence: CDR1 SGHRS, CDR2 YFSETQ. Trimming took 1 base from V and 2 from J, leaving 12 bases between them. The DNA for the CDR3 is TGCGCCAGCAGCTTGAATGAGGTTTCAAACACCGGGGAGCTGTTTTTT. Amino acids: CASSLNEVSNTGELFF.

The chain uses TRBV6-1 and TRBJ2-5, with 7 bases lining up with TRBD1. Germline V gene sequence: CDR1 MNHNS, CDR2 SASEGT. Trimming removed 4 bases from V and 1 base from J; junction bases left unmatched: 12. The CDR3 has 17 residues. The CDR3 reads CASSAYRGVGFQETQYF. The DNA for the CDR3 is TGTGCCAGCAGTGCCTACAGGGGAGTAGGGTTCCAAGAGACCCAGTACTTC.

This chain joins TRBV7-9 and TRBJ2-7, with D maybe TRBD2 (5 bases). Per germline, CDR1 SEHNR and CDR2 FQNEAQ (reference sequence). This CDR3 is 13 amino acids long. Trimming removed 3 bases at V and 4 bases at J, with 10 bases between. CDR3 sequence: CASSLVATYEQYF. The CDR3 coding sequence is TGTGCCAGCAGCTTGGTAGCGACGTACGAGCAGTACTTC. Using reference TRBV7-9 and TRBJ2-7 for the parts outside the CDR3, the full variable domain is DTGVSQNPRHKITKRGQNVTFRCDPISEHNRLYWYRQTLGQGPEFLTYFQNEAQLEKSRLLSDRFSAERPKGSFSTLEIQRTEQGDSAMYLCASSLVATYEQYFGPGTRLTVT.

In its sample, this clone was seen a few times. This rearrangement joins TRBV4-3 to TRBJ1-1, with D hard to call. The CDR3 spans 14 residues. Germline V gene lookup returns CDR1 LGHNA and CDR2 YSLEER. Trimming took 3 bases from V and 1 from J, leaving 9 bases between them. The CDR3 region is CASSQDSANTEAFF. CDR3 bases: TGCGCCAGCAGCCAGGACTCCGCGAACACTGAAGCTTTCTTT.

CDR3 sequence reads: CASSETGGTNTGELFF. The CDR3 nucleotides read TGTGCCAGCAGCGAAACTGGGGGGACGAACACCGGGGAGCTGTTTTTT. The genes are TRBV25-1 and TRBJ2-2, with D tentatively TRBD2 (6 bases). The V end was cut by 6 bases, the J end by 0 bases, with 14 bases between. The CDR3 has 16 residues. The germline gives CDR1 MGHDK, CDR2 SYGVNS. Variable domain in full (rest from reference TRBV25-1 and TRBJ2-2): EADIYQTPRYLVIGTGKKITLECSQTMGHDKMYWYQQDPGMELHLIHYSYGVNSTEKGDLSSESTVSRIRTEHFPLTLESARPSHTSQYLCASSETGGTNTGELFFGEGSRLTVL.

This clone was detected only once. This rearrangement joins TRBV27 to TRBJ2-7; unclear D gene. Per the germline V gene, CDR1 is MNHEY and CDR2 is SMNVEV (reference sequence). The V end was cut by 7 bases, the J end by 3 bases, with 19 bases between. CDR3 length: 15 amino acids. The CDR3 coding sequence is TGTGCCAGCACCTCCCTTTTGACAACTCACTACGAGCAGTACTTC. It yields the protein CASTSLLTTHYEQYF.

The rearrangement joins TRBV7-9 to TRBJ1-2, with D unresolved. Germline CDR1 and CDR2: SEHNR and FQNEAQ (reference sequence). V shed 3 bases and J shed 7 bases, with 12 bases lying between them. The CDR3 totals 13 residues. The CDR3, as DNA: TGTGCCAGCAGCTTCCCGGCCGGGCGTGGCTACACCTTC. Translated, it gives CASSFPAGRGYTF.

CDR3 residues: CASRGLAGVSYEQYF. In nucleotides, the CDR3 is TGTGCCAGCAGGGGACTAGCGGGAGTATCCTACGAGCAGTACTTC. This rearrangement joins TRBV6-1 to TRBJ2-7; 14 bases map to TRBD2. The V and J ends lost 6 bases and 1 base, in that order; junction bases with no gene match: 2. The CDR3 runs to 15 residues. From germline, CDR1 is MNHNS and CDR2 SASEGT.

This sequence joins TRBV11-2 and TRBJ1-3, with TRBD1 matching over 8 bases. The CDR3 extends over 15 amino acids. J gave up 1 base and V 4 bases, and 3 bases lay outside the gene matches. CDR1 and CDR2 from the germline V gene are SGHAT and FQNNGV. The CDR3 DNA is TGTGCCAGCAGCTCAGGGGGCGCATCTGGAAACACCATATATTTT. It translates to CASSSGGASGNTIYF.

The chain combines TRBV13 with TRBJ1-5; TRBD1 matches at 11 bases. The CDR3 is made up of 15 amino acids. Trimming at V came to 6 bases and at J to 3 bases, leaving 4 bases not matched to a gene. Germline values: CDR1 PRHDT, CDR2 FYEKMQ (reference sequence). CDR3 bases: TGTGCCAGCAGTAATGGACAGGGGGCCAATCAGCCCCAGCATTTT. This translates into CASSNGQGANQPQHF.

The gene calls are TRBV18 and TRBJ1-2; no definite D call. V was clipped by 3 bases and J by 4 bases, with 12 bases between them. Germline assignment: CDR1 KGHSH and CDR2 LQKENI. The CDR3 loop spans 14 amino acids. The CDR3 DNA follows: TGTGCCAGCTCACCCCGCGGGGTCTCCTATGGCTACACCTTC. Its protein product is CASSPRGVSYGYTF.